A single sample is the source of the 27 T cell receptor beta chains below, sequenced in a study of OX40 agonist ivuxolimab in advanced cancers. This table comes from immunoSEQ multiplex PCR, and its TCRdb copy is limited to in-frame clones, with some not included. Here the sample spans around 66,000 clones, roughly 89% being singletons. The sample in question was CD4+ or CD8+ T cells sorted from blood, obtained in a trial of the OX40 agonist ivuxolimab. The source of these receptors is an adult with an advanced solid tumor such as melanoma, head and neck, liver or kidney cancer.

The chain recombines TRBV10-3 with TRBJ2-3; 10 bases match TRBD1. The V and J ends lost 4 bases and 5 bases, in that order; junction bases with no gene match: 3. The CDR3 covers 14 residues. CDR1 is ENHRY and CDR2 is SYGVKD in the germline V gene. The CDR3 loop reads CAISVGQGIDTQYF. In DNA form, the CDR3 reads TGTGCCATCAGTGTGGGACAGGGGATAGATACGCAGTATTTT.

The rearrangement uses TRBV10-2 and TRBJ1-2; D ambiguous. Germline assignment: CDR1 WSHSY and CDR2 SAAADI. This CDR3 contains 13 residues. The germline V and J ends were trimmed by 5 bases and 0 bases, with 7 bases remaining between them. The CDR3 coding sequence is TGCGCCAGCAGTCAGGTCCCTAACTATGGCTACACCTTC. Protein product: CASSQVPNYGYTF.

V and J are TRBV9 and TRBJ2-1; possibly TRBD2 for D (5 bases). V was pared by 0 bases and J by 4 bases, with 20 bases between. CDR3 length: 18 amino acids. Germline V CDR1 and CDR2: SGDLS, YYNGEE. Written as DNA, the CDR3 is TGTGCCAGCAGCGTAGAAAGAGGGAAGACACTACGATACAATGAGCAGTTCTTC. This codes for CASSVERGKTLRYNEQFF.

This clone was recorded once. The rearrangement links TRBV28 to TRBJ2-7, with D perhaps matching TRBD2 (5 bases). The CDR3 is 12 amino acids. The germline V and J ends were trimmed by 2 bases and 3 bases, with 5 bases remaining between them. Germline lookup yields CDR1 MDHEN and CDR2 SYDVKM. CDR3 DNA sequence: TGTGCCAGCAGTTTAGCGGGCTACGAGCAGTACTTC. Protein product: CASSLAGYEQYF.

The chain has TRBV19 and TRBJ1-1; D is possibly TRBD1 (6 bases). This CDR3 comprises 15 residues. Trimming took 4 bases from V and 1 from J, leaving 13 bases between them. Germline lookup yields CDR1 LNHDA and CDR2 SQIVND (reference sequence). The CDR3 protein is CASSRVSGANTEAFF. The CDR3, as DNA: TGTGCCAGTAGTAGGGTGTCAGGGGCGAACACTGAAGCTTTCTTT.

CDR3 sequence reads: CASPAASGGTPGANVLTF. DNA of the CDR3: TGTGCCAGCCCTGCCGCCTCAGGGGGAACTCCCGGGGCCAACGTCCTGACTTTC. The V and J genes are TRBV2 and TRBJ2-6, with 7 bases fitting TRBD1. Trimming took 8 bases from V and 4 from J; bases not matched to a gene: 17. The CDR3 is made up of 18 amino acids. Germline-derived CDR1 and CDR2 are SNHLY and FYNNEI.

This chain's CDR3 is CASSPGTGNNQPQHF. As DNA, the CDR3 is TGTGCCAGTAGTCCCGGGACAGGGAACAATCAGCCCCAGCATTTT. The chain couples TRBV19 to TRBJ1-5; 9 nucleotides line up with TRBD1. J gave up 3 bases and V 5 bases, and 5 bases lay outside the gene matches. CDR1 LNHDA and CDR2 SQIVND come from the germline V gene (reference sequence). This CDR3 comprises 15 residues.

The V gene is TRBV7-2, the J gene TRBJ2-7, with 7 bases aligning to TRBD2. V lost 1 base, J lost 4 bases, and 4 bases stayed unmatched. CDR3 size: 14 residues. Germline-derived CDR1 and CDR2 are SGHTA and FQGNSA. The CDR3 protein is CASSLVGSGYEQYF. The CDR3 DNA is TGTGCCAGCAGCTTAGTAGGTAGCGGGTACGAGCAGTACTTC. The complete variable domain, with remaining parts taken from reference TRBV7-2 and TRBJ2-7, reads GAGVSQSPSNKVTEKGKDVELRCDPISGHTALYWYRQSLGQGLEFLIYFQGNSAPDKSGLPSDRFSAERTGGSVSTLTIQRTQQEDSAVYLCASSLVGSGYEQYFGPGTRLTVT.

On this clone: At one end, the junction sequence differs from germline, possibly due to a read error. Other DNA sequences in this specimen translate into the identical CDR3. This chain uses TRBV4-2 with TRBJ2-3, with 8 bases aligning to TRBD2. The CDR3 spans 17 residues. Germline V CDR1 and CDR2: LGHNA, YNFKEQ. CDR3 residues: CASSQEEGPGGADTQYF. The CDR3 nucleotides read TGTGCTAGCAGCCAAGAAGAAGGGCCGGGAGGGGCAGATACGCAGTATTTT.

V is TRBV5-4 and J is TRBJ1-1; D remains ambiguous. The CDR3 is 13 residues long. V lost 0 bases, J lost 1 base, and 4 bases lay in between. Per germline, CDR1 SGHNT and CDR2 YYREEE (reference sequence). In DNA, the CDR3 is TGTGCCAGCAGCTTGGATAGGAACACTGAAGCTTTCTTT. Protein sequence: CASSLDRNTEAFF. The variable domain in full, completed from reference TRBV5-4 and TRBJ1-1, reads ETGVTQSPTHLIKTRGQQVTLRCSSQSGHNTVSWYQQALGQGPQFIFQYYREEENGRGNFPPRFSGLQFPNYSSELNVNALELDDSALYLCASSLDRNTEAFFGQGTRLTVV.

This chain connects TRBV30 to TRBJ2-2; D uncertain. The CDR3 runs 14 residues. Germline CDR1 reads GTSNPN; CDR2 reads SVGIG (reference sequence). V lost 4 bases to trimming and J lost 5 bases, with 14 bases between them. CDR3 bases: TGTGCCTGGACGGGCATTCTGGGAACCGGGGAGCTGTTTTTT. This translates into CAWTGILGTGELFF.

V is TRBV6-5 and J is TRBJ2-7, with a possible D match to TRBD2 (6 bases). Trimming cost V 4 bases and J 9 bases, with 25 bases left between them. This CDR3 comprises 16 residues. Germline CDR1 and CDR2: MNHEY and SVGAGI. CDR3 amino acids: CASSSRGGSGTYSQYF. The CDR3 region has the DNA TGTGCCAGCAGTTCCCGTGGGGGTAGCGGAACCTACTCGCAGTACTTC.

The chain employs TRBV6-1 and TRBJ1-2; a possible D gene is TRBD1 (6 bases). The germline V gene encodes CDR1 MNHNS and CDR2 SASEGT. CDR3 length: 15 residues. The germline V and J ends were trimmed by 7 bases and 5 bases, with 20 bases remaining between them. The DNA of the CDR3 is TGTGCCAGCATGTATCGTCCCGACAGGAATTATGGCTACACCTTC. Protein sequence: CASMYRPDRNYGYTF.

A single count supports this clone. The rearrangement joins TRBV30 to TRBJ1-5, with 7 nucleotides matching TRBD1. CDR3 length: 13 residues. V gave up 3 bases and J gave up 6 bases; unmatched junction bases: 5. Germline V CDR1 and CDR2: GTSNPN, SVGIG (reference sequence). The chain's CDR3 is CAWSRGGGQPQHF. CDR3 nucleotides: TGTGCCTGGAGCAGGGGGGGCGGTCAGCCCCAGCATTTT.

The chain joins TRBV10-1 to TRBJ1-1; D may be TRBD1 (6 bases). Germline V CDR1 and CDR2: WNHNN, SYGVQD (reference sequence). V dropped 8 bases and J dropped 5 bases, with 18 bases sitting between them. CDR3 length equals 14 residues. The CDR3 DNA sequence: TGCGCCAGCTCGCCGGGACCCCAGGGGACTGAAGCTTTCTTT. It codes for CASSPGPQGTEAFF.

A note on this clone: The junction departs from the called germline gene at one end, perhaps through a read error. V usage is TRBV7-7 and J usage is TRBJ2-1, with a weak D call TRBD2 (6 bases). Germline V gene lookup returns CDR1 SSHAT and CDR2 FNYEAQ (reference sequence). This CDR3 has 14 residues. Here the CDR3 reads CASSLAQGTFEQFF. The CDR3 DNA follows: TGTGCTAGCAGCTTAGCGCAAGGGACTTTTGAGCAGTTCTTC.

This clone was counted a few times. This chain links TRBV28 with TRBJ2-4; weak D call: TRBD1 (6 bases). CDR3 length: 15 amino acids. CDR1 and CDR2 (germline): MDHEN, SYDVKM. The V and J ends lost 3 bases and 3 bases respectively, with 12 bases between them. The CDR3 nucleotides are TGTGCCAGCAGTTTTGCGGAGACAGGCAAAAACATTCAGTACTTC. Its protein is CASSFAETGKNIQYF.

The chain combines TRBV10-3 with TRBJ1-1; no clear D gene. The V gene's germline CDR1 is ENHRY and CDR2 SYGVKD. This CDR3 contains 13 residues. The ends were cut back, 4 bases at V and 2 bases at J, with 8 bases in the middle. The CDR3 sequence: CAISGQINTEAFF. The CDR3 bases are TGTGCCATCAGTGGACAAATTAACACTGAAGCTTTCTTT.

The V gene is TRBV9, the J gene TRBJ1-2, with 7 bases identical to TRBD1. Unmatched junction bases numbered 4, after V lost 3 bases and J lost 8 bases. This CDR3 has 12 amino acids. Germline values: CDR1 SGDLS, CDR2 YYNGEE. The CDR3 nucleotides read TGTGCCAGCAGCGGGGACAGATGGGGCTACACCTTC. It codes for CASSGDRWGYTF.

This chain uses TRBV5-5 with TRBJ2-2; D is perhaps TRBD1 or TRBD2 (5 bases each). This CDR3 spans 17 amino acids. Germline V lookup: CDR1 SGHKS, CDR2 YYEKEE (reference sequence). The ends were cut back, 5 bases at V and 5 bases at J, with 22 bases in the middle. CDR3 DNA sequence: TGTGCCAGCAGTCACACCGGGACCACAAGAGGTACCGGGGAGCTGTTTTTT. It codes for CASSHTGTTRGTGELFF.

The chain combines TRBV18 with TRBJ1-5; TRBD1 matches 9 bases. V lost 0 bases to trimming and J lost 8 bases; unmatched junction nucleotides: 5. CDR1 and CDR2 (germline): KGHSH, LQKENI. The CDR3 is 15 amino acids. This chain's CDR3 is CASSPPGTGMEPQHF. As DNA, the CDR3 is TGTGCCAGCTCACCACCGGGGACAGGGATGGAGCCCCAGCATTTT. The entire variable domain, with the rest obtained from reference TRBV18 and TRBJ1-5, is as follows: NAGVMQNPRHLVRRRGQEARLRCSPMKGHSHVYWYRQLPEEGLKFMVYLQKENIIDESGMPKERFSAEFPKEGPSILRIQQVVRGDSAAYFCASSPPGTGMEPQHFGDGTRLSIL.

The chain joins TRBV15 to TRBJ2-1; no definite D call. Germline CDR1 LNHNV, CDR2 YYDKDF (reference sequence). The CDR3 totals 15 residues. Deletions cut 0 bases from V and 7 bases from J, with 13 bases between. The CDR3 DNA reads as TGTGCCACCAGCAGAGATCCCATAGCTCAGAATGAGCAGTTCTTC. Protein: CATSRDPIAQNEQFF.

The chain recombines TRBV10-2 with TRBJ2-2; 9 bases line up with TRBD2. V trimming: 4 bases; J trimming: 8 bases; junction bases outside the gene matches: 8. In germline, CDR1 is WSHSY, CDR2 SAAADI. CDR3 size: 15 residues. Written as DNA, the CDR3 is TGCGCCAGCAGTGGGGCGGGAGGGCCCGGAGGGGAGCTGTTTTTT. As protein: CASSGAGGPGGELFF.

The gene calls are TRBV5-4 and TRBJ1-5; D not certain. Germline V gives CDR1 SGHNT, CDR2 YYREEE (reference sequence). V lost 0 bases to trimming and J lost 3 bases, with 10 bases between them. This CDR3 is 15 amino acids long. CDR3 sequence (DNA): TGTGCCAGCAGCTTGGACGGACGCGCCAATCAGCCCCAGCATTTT. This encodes CASSLDGRANQPQHF.

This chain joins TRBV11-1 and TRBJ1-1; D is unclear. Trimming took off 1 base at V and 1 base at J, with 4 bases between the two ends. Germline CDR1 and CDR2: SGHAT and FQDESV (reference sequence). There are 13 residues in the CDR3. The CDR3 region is CASSLEANTEAFF. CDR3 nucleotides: TGTGCCAGCAGCTTAGAGGCGAACACTGAAGCTTTCTTT.

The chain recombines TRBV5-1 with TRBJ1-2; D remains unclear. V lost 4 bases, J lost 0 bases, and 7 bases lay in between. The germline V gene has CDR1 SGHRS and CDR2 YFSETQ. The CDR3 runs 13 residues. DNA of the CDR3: TGCGCCAGCAGCCCACTAGCTAACTATGGCTACACCTTC. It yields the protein CASSPLANYGYTF. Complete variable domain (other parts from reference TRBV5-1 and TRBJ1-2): KAGVTQTPRYLIKTRGQQVTLSCSPISGHRSVSWYQQTPGQGLQFLFEYFSETQRNKGNFPGRFSGRQFSNSRSEMNVSTLELGDSALYLCASSPLANYGYTFGSGTRLTVV.

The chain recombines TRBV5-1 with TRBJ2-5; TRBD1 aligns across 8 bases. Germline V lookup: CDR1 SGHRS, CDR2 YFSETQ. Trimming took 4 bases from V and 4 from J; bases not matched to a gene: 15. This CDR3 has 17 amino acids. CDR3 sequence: CASSPPGAGGAVETQYF. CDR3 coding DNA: TGCGCCAGCAGCCCTCCGGGGGCAGGGGGCGCGGTAGAGACCCAGTACTTC.